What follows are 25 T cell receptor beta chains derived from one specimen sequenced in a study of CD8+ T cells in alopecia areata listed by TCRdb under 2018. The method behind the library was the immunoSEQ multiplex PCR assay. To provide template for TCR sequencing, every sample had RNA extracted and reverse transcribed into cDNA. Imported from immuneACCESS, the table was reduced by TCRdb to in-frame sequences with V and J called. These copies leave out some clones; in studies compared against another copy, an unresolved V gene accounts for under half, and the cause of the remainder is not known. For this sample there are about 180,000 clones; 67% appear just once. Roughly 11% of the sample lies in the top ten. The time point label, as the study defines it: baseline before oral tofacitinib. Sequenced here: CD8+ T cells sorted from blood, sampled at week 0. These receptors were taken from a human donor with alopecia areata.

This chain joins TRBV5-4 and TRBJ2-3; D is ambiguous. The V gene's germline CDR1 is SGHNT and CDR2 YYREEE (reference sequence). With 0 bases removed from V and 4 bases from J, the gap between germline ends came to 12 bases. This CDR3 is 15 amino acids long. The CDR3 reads CASSLAERFADTQYF. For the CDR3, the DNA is TGTGCCAGCAGCTTGGCCGAGCGTTTTGCAGATACGCAGTATTTT.

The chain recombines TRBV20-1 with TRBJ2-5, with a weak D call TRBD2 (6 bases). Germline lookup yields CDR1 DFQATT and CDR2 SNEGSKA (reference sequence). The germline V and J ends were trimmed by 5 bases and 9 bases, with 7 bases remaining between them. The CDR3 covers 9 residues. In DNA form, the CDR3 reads TGCAGTGCTGGGAGGCCCCAGTACTTC. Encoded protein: CSAGRPQYF.

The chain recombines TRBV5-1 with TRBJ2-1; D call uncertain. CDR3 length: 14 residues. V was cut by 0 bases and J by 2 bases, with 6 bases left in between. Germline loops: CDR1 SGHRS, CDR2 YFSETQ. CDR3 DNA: TGCGCCAGCAGCTTGGACACCGCCTACAATGAGCAGTTCTTC. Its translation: CASSLDTAYNEQFF. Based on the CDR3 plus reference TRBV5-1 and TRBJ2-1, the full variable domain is KAGVTQTPRYLIKTRGQQVTLSCSPISGHRSVSWYQQTPGQGLQFLFEYFSETQRNKGNFPGRFSGRQFSNSRSEMNVSTLELGDSALYLCASSLDTAYNEQFFGPGTRLTVL.

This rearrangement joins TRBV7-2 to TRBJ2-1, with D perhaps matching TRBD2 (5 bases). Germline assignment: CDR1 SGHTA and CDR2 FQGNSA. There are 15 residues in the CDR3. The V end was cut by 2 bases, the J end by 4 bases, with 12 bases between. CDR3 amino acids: CASSLRRASYNEQFF. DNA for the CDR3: TGTGCCAGCAGCTTAAGGCGGGCATCTTACAATGAGCAGTTCTTC.

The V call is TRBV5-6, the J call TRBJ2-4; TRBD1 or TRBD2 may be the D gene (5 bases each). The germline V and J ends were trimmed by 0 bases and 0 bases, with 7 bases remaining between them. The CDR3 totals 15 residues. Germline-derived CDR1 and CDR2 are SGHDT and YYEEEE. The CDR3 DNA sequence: TGTGCCAGCAGCTTGGGTGGGGGAGCCAAAAACATTCAGTACTTC. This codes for CASSLGGGAKNIQYF.

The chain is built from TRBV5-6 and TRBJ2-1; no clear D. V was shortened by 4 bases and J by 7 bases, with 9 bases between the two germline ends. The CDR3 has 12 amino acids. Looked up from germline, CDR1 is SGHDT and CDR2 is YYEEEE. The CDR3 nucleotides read TGTGCCAGCAGCGATACTCTGAATGAGCAGTTCTTC. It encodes CASSDTLNEQFF.

CDR3 DNA: TGTGCCACCAGCAGGGAGAGCGGGGGCCTGAACACCGGGGAGCTGTTTTTT. Translated: CATSRESGGLNTGELFF. This chain joins TRBV15 and TRBJ2-2; 8 bases are shared with TRBD2. Trimming at V came to 3 bases and at J to 1 base, leaving 7 bases not matched to a gene. CDR1 LNHNV and CDR2 YYDKDF come from the germline V gene (reference sequence). CDR3 length equals 17 residues.

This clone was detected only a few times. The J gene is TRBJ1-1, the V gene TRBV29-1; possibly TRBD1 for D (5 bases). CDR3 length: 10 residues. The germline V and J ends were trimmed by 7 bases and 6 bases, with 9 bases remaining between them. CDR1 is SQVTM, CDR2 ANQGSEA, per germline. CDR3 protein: CSGGEPEAFF. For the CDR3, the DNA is TGCAGCGGGGGGGAACCTGAAGCTTTCTTT.

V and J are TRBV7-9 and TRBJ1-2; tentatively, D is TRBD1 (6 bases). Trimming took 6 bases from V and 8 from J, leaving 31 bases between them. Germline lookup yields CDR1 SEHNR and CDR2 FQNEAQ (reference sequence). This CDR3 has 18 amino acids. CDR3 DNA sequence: TGTGCCAGCAGAGATAGCGGGACTACAGGGACCTCAGGAAAAGGCTACACCTTC. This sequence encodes CASRDSGTTGTSGKGYTF. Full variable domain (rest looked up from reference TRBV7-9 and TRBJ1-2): DTGVSQNPRHKITKRGQNVTFRCDPISEHNRLYWYRQTLGQGPEFLTYFQNEAQLEKSRLLSDRFSAERPKGSFSTLEIQRTEQGDSAMYLCASRDSGTTGTSGKGYTFGSGTRLTVV.

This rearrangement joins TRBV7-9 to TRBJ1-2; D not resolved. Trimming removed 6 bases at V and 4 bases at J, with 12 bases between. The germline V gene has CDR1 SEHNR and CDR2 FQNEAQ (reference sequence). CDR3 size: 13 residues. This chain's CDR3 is CASSQWVTYGYTF. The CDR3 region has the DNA TGTGCCAGCAGTCAATGGGTTACCTATGGCTACACCTTC.

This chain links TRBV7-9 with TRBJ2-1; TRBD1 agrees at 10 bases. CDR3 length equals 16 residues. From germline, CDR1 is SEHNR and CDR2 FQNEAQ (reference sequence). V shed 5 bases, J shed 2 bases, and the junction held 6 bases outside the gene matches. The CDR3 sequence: CASSQTGTGAYNEQFF. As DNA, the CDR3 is TGTGCCAGCAGCCAAACCGGGACAGGGGCCTACAATGAGCAGTTCTTC.

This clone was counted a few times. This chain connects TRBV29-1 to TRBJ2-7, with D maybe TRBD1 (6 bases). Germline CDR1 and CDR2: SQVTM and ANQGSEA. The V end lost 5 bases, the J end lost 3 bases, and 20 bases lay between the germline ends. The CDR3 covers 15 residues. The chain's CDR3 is CSVSAQTGYDYEQYF. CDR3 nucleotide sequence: TGCAGCGTTTCGGCCCAGACAGGCTACGACTACGAGCAGTACTTC.

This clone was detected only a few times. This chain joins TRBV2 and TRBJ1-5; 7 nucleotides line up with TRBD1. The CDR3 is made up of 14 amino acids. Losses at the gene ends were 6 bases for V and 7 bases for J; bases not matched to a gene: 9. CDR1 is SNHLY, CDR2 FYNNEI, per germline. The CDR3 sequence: CASRDTGAGQPQHF. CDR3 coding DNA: TGTGCCAGCAGGGACACAGGGGCAGGGCAGCCCCAGCATTTT. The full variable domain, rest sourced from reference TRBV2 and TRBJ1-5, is EPEVTQTPSHQVTQMGQEVILRCVPISNHLYFYWYRQILGQKVEFLVSFYNNEISEKSEIFDDQFSVERPDGSNFTLKIRSTKLEDSAMYFCASRDTGAGQPQHFGDGTRLSIL.

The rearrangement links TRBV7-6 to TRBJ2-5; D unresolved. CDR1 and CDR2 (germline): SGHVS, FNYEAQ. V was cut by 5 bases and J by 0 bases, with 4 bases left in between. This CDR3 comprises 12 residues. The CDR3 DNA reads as TGTGCCAGCAGCCCCTACCAAGAGACCCAGTACTTC. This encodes CASSPYQETQYF.

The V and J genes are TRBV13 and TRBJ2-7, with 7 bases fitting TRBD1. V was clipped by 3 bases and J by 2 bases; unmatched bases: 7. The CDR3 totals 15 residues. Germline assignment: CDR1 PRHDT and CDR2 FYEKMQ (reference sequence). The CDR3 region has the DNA TGTGCCAGCAGCTTCTCCGGGACAGAGGCCTACGAGCAGTACTTC. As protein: CASSFSGTEAYEQYF. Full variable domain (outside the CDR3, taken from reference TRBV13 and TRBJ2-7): AAGVIQSPRHLIKEKRETATLKCYPIPRHDTVYWYQQGPGQDPQFLISFYEKMQSDKGSIPDRFSAQQFSDYHSELNMSSLELGDSALYFCASSFSGTEAYEQYFGPGTRLTVT.

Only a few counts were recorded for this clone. The CDR3 DNA reads as TGTGCCAGCAGTCGGGCAGGGGCCAGCACAGATACGCAGTATTTT. Residues: CASSRAGASTDTQYF. V usage is TRBV6-5 and J usage is TRBJ2-3, with D tentatively TRBD1 (6 bases). The CDR3 runs 15 residues. The germline gives CDR1 MNHEY, CDR2 SVGAGI. V lost 5 bases and J 0 bases, leaving 12 bases between the germline ends.

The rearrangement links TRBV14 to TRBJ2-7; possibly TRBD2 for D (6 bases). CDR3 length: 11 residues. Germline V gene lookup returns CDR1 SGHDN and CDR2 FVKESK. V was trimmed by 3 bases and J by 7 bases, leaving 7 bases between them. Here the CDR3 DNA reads TGTGCCAGCAGCCACCGGGAGGAGCAGTACTTC. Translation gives CASSHREEQYF.

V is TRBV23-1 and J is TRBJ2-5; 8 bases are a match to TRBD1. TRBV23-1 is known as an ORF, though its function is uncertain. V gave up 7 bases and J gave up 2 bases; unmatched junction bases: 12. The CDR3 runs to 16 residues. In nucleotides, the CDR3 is TGCGCCAGCAATGCATTTGACAGGGGCGAACAAGAGACCCAGTACTTC. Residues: CASNAFDRGEQETQYF.

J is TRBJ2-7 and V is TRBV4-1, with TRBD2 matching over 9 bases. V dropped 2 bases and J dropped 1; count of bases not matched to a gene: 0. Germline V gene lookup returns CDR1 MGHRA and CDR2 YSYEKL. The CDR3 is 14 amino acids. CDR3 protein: CASSQTSGSYEQYF. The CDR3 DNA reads TGCGCCAGCAGCCAAACTAGCGGGTCCTACGAGCAGTACTTC.

This chain's CDR3 is CASSDDRGTDTQYF. The CDR3 DNA reads TGTGCCAGCAGTGACGACAGGGGCACAGATACGCAGTATTTT. The chain has TRBV6-4 and TRBJ2-3; 7 bases fit TRBD1. Germline trimming cut 2 bases from V and 1 base from J; bases unmatched to any gene: 0. CDR3 length: 14 amino acids. Germline V lookup: CDR1 MRHNA, CDR2 SNTAGT.

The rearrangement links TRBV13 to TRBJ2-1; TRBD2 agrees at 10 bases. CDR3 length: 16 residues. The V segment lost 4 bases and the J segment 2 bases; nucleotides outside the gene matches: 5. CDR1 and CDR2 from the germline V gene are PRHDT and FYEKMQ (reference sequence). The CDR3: CASSYPSGGAYNEQFF. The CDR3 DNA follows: TGTGCCAGCAGCTACCCCAGCGGGGGGGCCTACAATGAGCAGTTCTTC.

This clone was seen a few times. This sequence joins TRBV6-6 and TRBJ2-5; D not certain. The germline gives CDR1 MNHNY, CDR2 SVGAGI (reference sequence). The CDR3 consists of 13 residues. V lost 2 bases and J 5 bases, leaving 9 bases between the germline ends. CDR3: CASSYLAGETQYF. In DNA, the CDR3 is TGTGCCAGCAGTTACCTTGCCGGGGAGACCCAGTACTTC.

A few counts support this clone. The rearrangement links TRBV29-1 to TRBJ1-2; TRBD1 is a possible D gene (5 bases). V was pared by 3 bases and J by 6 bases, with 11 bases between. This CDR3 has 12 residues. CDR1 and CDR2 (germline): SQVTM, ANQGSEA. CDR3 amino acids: CSVDPRADGYTF. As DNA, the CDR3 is TGCAGCGTTGACCCCAGGGCGGATGGCTACACCTTC.

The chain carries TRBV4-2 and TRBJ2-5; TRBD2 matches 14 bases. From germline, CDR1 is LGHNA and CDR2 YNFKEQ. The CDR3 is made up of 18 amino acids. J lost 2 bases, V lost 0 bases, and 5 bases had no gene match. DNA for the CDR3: TGTGCCAGCAGCCAAGATGGGGGACTAGCGGGGGCACAAGAGACCCAGTACTTC. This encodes CASSQDGGLAGAQETQYF.

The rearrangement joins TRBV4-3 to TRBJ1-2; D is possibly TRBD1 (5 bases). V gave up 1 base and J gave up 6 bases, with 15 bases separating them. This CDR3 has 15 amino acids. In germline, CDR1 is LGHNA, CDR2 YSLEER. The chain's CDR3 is CASSQGDSKWNGYTF. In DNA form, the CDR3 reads TGCGCCAGCAGCCAAGGCGACAGCAAGTGGAATGGCTACACCTTC.